What follows are 20 T cell receptor beta chains derived from one specimen sequenced in a study of memory CD4+ T cells and cytomegalovirus serostatus. Single viable CD3+CD4+CD8-CD45RO+ cells were sorted as the memory CD4+ T cells. TCRdb keeps only in-frame clones here, not all; method: immunoSEQ multiplex PCR. Found here are about 58,000 clones, approximately 81% of them singletons; the top ten hold roughly 0.5%. Specimen: memory CD4+ T cells from blood. The source of these receptors is an adult in good health and CMV-seronegative. Some clones in this sample may be carry-over from other donors' samples.

The chain recombines TRBV10-1 with TRBJ2-1; unclear D gene. Germline loops: CDR1 WNHNN, CDR2 SYGVQD (reference sequence). The CDR3 contains 13 residues. The V and J ends lost 0 bases and 12 bases respectively, with 12 bases between them. For the CDR3, the DNA is TGCGCCAGCAGTGAGTCGATTGAAATGGGGCAGTTCTTC. Amino acid sequence: CASSESIEMGQFF.

V is TRBV5-6 and J is TRBJ1-2; unclear D gene. The CDR3 is 15 residues long. Per germline, CDR1 SGHDT and CDR2 YYEEEE. V was pared by 2 bases and J by 1 base, with 12 bases between. DNA of the CDR3: TGTGCCAGCAGCTTCTTTGGCAGTAATAACTATGGCTACACCTTC. Its protein is CASSFFGSNNYGYTF.

The chain employs TRBV6-1 and TRBJ1-4, with 7 bases aligning to TRBD1. This CDR3 contains 15 residues. Germline V gene lookup returns CDR1 MNHNS and CDR2 SASEGT. J lost 3 bases, V lost 0 bases, and 1 base had no gene match. CDR3 region: CASSEADRANEKLFF. CDR3 DNA: TGTGCCAGCAGTGAAGCCGACAGGGCTAATGAAAAACTGTTTTTT.

This chain joins TRBV2 and TRBJ2-7, with a possible D match to TRBD1 (5 bases). Germline values: CDR1 SNHLY, CDR2 FYNNEI. V lost 0 bases to trimming and J lost 0 bases, with 6 bases between them. The CDR3 is 14 residues long. CDR3 nucleotide sequence: TGTGCCAGCAGTGAAGCAGGGGCCTCCTACGAGCAGTACTTC. It encodes CASSEAGASYEQYF.

The chain uses TRBV6-1 and TRBJ2-1; 8 nucleotides match TRBD2. Germline V gene data show CDR1 as MNHNS and CDR2 as SASEGT. Trimming took 5 bases from V and 2 from J; bases not matched to a gene: 2. The CDR3 extends over 14 amino acids. CDR3 DNA: TGTGCCAGCAGTCGGGGGGGGGCCTACAATGAGCAGTTCTTC. It codes for CASSRGGAYNEQFF.

The chain carries TRBV7-9 and TRBJ2-7, with 8 positions matching TRBD2. V was pared by 7 bases and J by 5 bases, with 13 bases of the junction left unmatched. The germline gives CDR1 SEHNR, CDR2 FQNEAQ (reference sequence). This CDR3 contains 15 residues. CDR3 sequence (DNA): TGTGCCAGCACCAACACGGGAGGGCCGAAAAACGAGCAGTACTTC. Amino acid sequence: CASTNTGGPKNEQYF.

This rearrangement joins TRBV25-1 to TRBJ2-5, with D maybe TRBD2 (6 bases). Trimming removed 1 base from V and 4 bases from J, with 10 bases in between. Germline assignment: CDR1 MGHDK and CDR2 SYGVNS. The CDR3 covers 14 residues. The CDR3 nucleotides are TGTGCCAGCAGTGAATTTGGGGGAGGAGAGACCCAGTACTTC. It encodes CASSEFGGGETQYF. Combining the CDR3 with reference TRBV25-1 and TRBJ2-5 gives the whole variable domain EADIYQTPRYLVIGTGKKITLECSQTMGHDKMYWYQQDPGMELHLIHYSYGVNSTEKGDLSSESTVSRIRTEHFPLTLESARPSHTSQYLCASSEFGGGETQYFGPGTRLLVL.

The V gene is TRBV11-3, the J gene TRBJ2-2; no clear D. V was pared by 5 bases and J by 3 bases, with 13 bases between. The CDR3 totals 15 residues. From germline, CDR1 is SGHNT and CDR2 YENEEA. The CDR3 is CASSHGKLHTGELFF. CDR3 bases: TGTGCCAGCAGCCACGGCAAGTTGCACACCGGGGAGCTGTTTTTT.

The chain is built from TRBV4-2 and TRBJ2-3; D not resolved. Germline loops: CDR1 LGHNA, CDR2 YNFKEQ. CDR3 length: 15 amino acids. The ends were cut back, 1 base at V and 0 bases at J, with 8 bases in the middle. CDR3 in DNA: TGTGCCAGCAGCCAAGGCGTCGGTAGCACAGATACGCAGTATTTT. Encoded protein: CASSQGVGSTDTQYF.

This chain joins TRBV7-8 and TRBJ2-5, with D maybe TRBD1 (6 bases). V gave up 8 bases and J gave up 5 bases, with 18 bases separating them. Germline loops: CDR1 SGHVS, CDR2 FQNEAQ. This CDR3 spans 14 amino acids. The CDR3 bases are TGTGCCAGCGGTTGGTACAGGGACGGGGAGACCCAGTACTTC. Translation gives CASGWYRDGETQYF.

The chain employs TRBV15 and TRBJ2-5; unclear D gene. Trimming cost V 0 bases and J 5 bases, with 4 bases left between them. CDR3 length: 12 amino acids. Germline V lookup: CDR1 LNHNV, CDR2 YYDKDF (reference sequence). This CDR3 is CATSRDWETQYF. The CDR3 DNA sequence: TGTGCCACCAGCAGAGATTGGGAGACCCAGTACTTC.

This rearrangement joins TRBV28 to TRBJ1-2, with 12 bases fitting TRBD1. The CDR3 loop spans 16 amino acids. V trimming: 5 bases; J trimming: 1 base; junction bases outside the gene matches: 5. In germline, CDR1 is MDHEN, CDR2 SYDVKM. CDR3 sequence reads: CASSPGTGGFNYGYTF. DNA for the CDR3: TGTGCCAGCAGTCCCGGGACAGGGGGCTTTAACTATGGCTACACCTTC.

This chain uses TRBV7-3 with TRBJ1-1; D might be TRBD1 (5 bases). Trimming removed 4 bases at V and 1 base at J, with 10 bases between. Germline loops: CDR1 SGHTA, CDR2 FQGTGA. There are 14 residues in the CDR3. This CDR3 is CASSYGQGNTEAFF. The CDR3 DNA reads as TGTGCCAGCAGCTACGGCCAGGGGAACACTGAAGCTTTCTTT.

The CDR3 reads CASSLRAGPNQPQHF. The CDR3 region has the DNA TGTGCCAGCAGTTTACGGGCAGGACCCAATCAGCCCCAGCATTTT. The J gene is TRBJ1-5, the V gene TRBV28; no reliable D call. The CDR3 sequence is 15 residues long. V was cut by 2 bases and J by 3 bases, with 11 bases left in between. Germline lookup yields CDR1 MDHEN and CDR2 SYDVKM.

The chain couples TRBV5-1 to TRBJ2-6, with no clear D. Looked up from germline, CDR1 is SGHRS and CDR2 is YFSETQ. The V and J ends lost 5 bases and 0 bases respectively, with 12 bases between them. This CDR3 is built from 16 residues. CDR3 sequence (DNA): TGCGCCAGCAGTGAGCCTAAACTCTCTGGGGCCAACGTCCTGACTTTC. It yields the protein CASSEPKLSGANVLTF.

The chain couples TRBV2 to TRBJ1-6; possible D gene TRBD1, 5 bases. V lost 6 bases to trimming and J lost 3 bases, with 9 bases between them. Germline V gene lookup returns CDR1 SNHLY and CDR2 FYNNEI. The CDR3 has 14 amino acids. The CDR3 DNA reads TGTGCCAGCAGGGCAGGGATCTATAATTCACCCCTCCACTTT. Its translation is CASRAGIYNSPLHF.

This chain uses TRBV15 with TRBJ1-5; 7 nucleotides agree with TRBD1. The CDR3 extends over 16 amino acids. Germline lookup yields CDR1 LNHNV and CDR2 YYDKDF (reference sequence). Trimming removed 0 bases from V and 7 bases from J; junction bases left unmatched: 9. The CDR3 here is CATSRDKGGRGQPQHF. The CDR3 DNA follows: TGTGCCACCAGCAGAGATAAAGGGGGCAGGGGACAGCCCCAGCATTTT. Full variable domain (missing parts from reference TRBV15 and TRBJ1-5): DAMVIQNPRYQVTQFGKPVTLSCSQTLNHNVMYWYQQKSSQAPKLLFHYYDKDFNNEADTPDNFQSRRPNTSFCFLDIRSPGLGDTAMYLCATSRDKGGRGQPQHFGDGTRLSIL.

The chain joins TRBV18 to TRBJ1-5, with unresolved D. The V end lost 5 bases, the J end lost 4 bases, and 9 bases lay between the germline ends. In germline, CDR1 is KGHSH, CDR2 LQKENI. CDR3 length: 13 amino acids. CDR3 protein: CASSADGNQPQHF. The CDR3 DNA is TGTGCCAGCTCAGCGGACGGAAATCAGCCCCAGCATTTT.

Concerning this clone itself: Within the sample, other DNA sequences also encode this same CDR3. The genes are TRBV5-4 and TRBJ2-5; 7 bases align to TRBD2. The CDR3 sequence is 14 residues long. The V segment lost 0 bases and the J segment 1 base; nucleotides outside the gene matches: 0. Germline V lookup: CDR1 SGHNT, CDR2 YYREEE (reference sequence). The CDR3 region has the DNA TGTGCCAGCAGCTTGGGACTAGCCCAAGAGACCCAGTACTTC. Amino acid sequence: CASSLGLAQETQYF.

This clone showed up just once. This chain joins TRBV28 and TRBJ2-7; D not certain. The CDR3 covers 12 residues. Trimming took 2 bases from V and 7 from J, leaving 9 bases between them. Germline lookup yields CDR1 MDHEN and CDR2 SYDVKM. This CDR3 reads CASSLNYEEQYF. CDR3 nucleotides: TGTGCCAGCAGTTTAAACTACGAGGAGCAGTACTTC.